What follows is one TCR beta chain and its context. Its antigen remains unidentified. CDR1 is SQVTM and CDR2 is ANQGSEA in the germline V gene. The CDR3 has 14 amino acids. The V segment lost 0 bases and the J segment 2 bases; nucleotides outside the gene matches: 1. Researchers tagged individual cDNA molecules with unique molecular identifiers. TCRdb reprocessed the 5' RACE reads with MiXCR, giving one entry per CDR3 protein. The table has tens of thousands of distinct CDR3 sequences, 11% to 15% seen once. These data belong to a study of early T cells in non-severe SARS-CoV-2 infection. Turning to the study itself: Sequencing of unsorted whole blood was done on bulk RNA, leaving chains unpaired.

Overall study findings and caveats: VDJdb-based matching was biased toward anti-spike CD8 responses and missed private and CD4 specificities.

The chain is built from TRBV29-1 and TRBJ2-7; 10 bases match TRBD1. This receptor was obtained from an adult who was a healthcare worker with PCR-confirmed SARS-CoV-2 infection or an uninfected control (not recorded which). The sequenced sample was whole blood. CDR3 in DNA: TGCAGCGTTGAAGAGGGACAGGGGACCTACGAGCAGTACTTC. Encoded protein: CSVEEGQGTYEQYF.